Described below is a single T cell receptor (beta chain) sequence and its context. This sample was included in a study of T cells in Graves' hyperthyroidism and ophthalmopathy. Patients aged 18 to 65 had newly diagnosed hyperthyroidism lasting under 2 months. The CDR3 regions of TCR beta were amplified from RNA transcripts. RT-PCR in the first round (using the HTBI primer set) targeted the TCR CDR3. TCRdb reprocessed the multiplex PCR reads with MiXCR, giving one entry per CDR3 protein. The profile shows about 360,000 distinct CDR3 sequences, 15% to 19% of them singletons. Specimen: blood. This clonotype originated in a woman between 18 and 29 years old with Graves' hyperthyroidism that later progressed to Graves' ophthalmopathy.

The CDR3 loop is CASSILNGYTF. For the CDR3, the DNA is TGTGCCAGTAGTATTTTAAATGGCTACACCTTC. This chain joins TRBV19 and TRBJ1-2; no firm D call. The CDR3 sequence is 11 residues long. Trimming stripped 3 bases from V and 6 bases from J, with 5 bases between. Germline V lookup: CDR1 LNHDA, CDR2 SQIVND (reference sequence).